Listed below are T cell receptor beta chains from one sample, sequenced in a study of cytomegalovirus exposure and HLA in healthy donors. Here immunoSEQ multiplex PCR was the method, and the copy in TCRdb shows in-frame clones only, minus some. The table shows fewer than 85,000 clones, with roughly four fifths occurring only once. The sequencing sample was made of PBMCs. These receptors were obtained from a male donor in good health and CMV-seropositive. Both conserved end residues are part of each CDR3. A D gene is named only where the DNA matches it firmly. Size tells how often a clone was seen (once, few, many) or the class of an expanded clone, and some rows leave it out.

>.|TRBV5-3|TRBJ2-5|TRBD1
CARSSGQGEGETQYF
TGTGCCAGAAGCTCGGGACAGGGGGAGGGAGAGACCCAGTACTTC
>.|TRBV27|TRBJ1-1|.
CASSFLQGRAFF
TGTGCCAGCAGTTTCCTTCAGGGCAGAGCTTTCTTT
>few|TRBV9|TRBJ2-3|.
CASSVGQGTDTQYF
TGTGCCAGCAGCGTAGGGCAGGGGACGGATACGCAGTATTTT
>.|TRBV28|TRBJ2-2|.
CAIAGTPNTGELFF
TGTGCCATCGCCGGGACTCCGAACACCGGGGAGCTGTTTTTT
>few|TRBV25-1|TRBJ2-7|TRBD1
CASSEWTGPSDEQYF
TGTGCCAGCAGTGAATGGACAGGGCCCTCTGACGAGCAGTACTTC
>.|TRBV30|TRBJ1-1|TRBD1
CAWGNRGGATEAFF
TGTGCCTGGGGGAACAGGGGAGGTGCCACTGAAGCTTTCTTT
>.|TRBV10-2|TRBJ2-2|.
CASSGLGKGELFF
TGCGCCAGCAGCGGACTGGGGAAGGGGGAGCTGTTTTTT
>.|TRBV27|TRBJ2-3|TRBD1
CASSPRQGTTDTQYF
TGTGCCAGCAGTCCCCGACAGGGGACCACAGATACGCAGTATTTT
>few|TRBV5-1|TRBJ2-1|TRBD2
CASSLEERGAYNEQFF
TGCGCCAGCAGCTTGGAAGAGCGGGGGGCCTACAATGAGCAGTTCTTC
>.|TRBV7-9|TRBJ2-6|.
CSSSLVPRVNGANVLTF
TGTTCCAGCAGCTTAGTCCCCAGGGTAAATGGGGCCAACGTCCTGACTTTC
>.|TRBV28|TRBJ2-3|.
CASSLQFTDTQYF
TGTGCCAGCAGTTTACAGTTCACAGATACGCAGTATTTT
>.|TRBV6-4|TRBJ2-1|TRBD2
CASSERASGGRNEQFF
TGTGCCAGCAGTGAGAGGGCTAGCGGGGGTAGGAATGAGCAGTTCTTC
>.|TRBV7-2|TRBJ2-3|TRBD2
CASSGGGLASTDTQYF
TGTGCCAGCAGCGGGGGTGGACTAGCGAGCACAGATACGCAGTATTTT
>few|TRBV30|TRBJ2-1|TRBD2
CAWIKKGLAGYEQFF
TGTGCCTGGATCAAAAAGGGACTAGCGGGATATGAGCAGTTCTTC
>.|TRBV5-1|TRBJ2-1|.
CASSYYSYNEQFF
TGCGCCAGCAGCTACTACTCCTACAATGAGCAGTTCTTC
>.|TRBV27|TRBJ1-6|TRBD1
CASRGGASSPLHF
TGTGCCAGCAGAGGGGGCGCTAGCTCACCCCTCCACTTT
>few|TRBV27|TRBJ2-7|.
CASSLARGVAYEQYF
TGTGCCAGCAGTTTAGCTCGGGGAGTCGCCTACGAGCAGTACTTC
>.|TRBV30|TRBJ2-3|TRBD2
CASGLAGTQYF
TGTGCCTCGGGACTAGCGGGTACGCAGTATTTT
>.|TRBV6-6|TRBJ2-5|TRBD2
CASSMTSGTQYF
TGTGCCAGCAGTATGACTAGCGGGACCCAGTACTTC
>few|TRBV5-5|TRBJ2-2|TRBD1
CASSLGQGAPNTGELFF
TGTGCCAGCAGCCTGGGACAGGGGGCCCCGAACACCGGGGAGCTGTTTTTT
>.|TRBV5-1|TRBJ2-1|TRBD2
CASSFEREATGEQFF
TGCGCCAGCAGCTTTGAGCGGGAGGCCACCGGTGAGCAGTTCTTC
>.|TRBV2|TRBJ1-1|TRBD1
CASRRTTGQFMNTEAFF
TGTGCCAGCAGAAGAACAACGGGACAGTTCATGAACACTGAAGCTTTCTTT
>.|TRBV7-8|TRBJ1-1|TRBD1
CASSHGTGRRGTEAFF
TGTGCCAGCAGCCACGGGACAGGGCGGCGTGGCACTGAAGCTTTCTTT
>.|TRBV5-4|TRBJ2-7|.
CASSSTGLKSSYEQYF
TGTGCCAGCAGCTCGACCGGACTGAAGAGCTCCTACGAGCAGTACTTC
>.|TRBV27|TRBJ2-3|TRBD1
CASSFGTGALTDTQYF
TGTGCCAGCAGTTTCGGGACAGGGGCCCTCACAGATACGCAGTATTTT
>.|TRBV28|TRBJ1-1|TRBD1
CASSFPRGPVDTEAFF
TGTGCCAGCAGTTTCCCCAGGGGGCCGGTGGACACTGAAGCTTTCTTT
>.|TRBV27|TRBJ1-2|TRBD1
CASSSRTGNYGYTF
TGTGCCAGCAGTTCTCGGACAGGGAACTATGGCTACACCTTC
>.|TRBV27|TRBJ2-4|TRBD1
CASRSDRGENIQYF
TGTGCCAGCAGATCAGACAGGGGCGAAAACATTCAGTACTTC
>.|TRBV5-1|TRBJ1-2|.
CASSQGTAYGYTF
TGCGCCAGCAGCCAGGGGACGGCCTATGGCTACACCTTC
>.|TRBV6-1|TRBJ1-2|TRBD1
CASTRTGPFYGYTF
TGTGCCAGCACCCGGACAGGGCCCTTCTATGGCTACACCTTC
>few|TRBV9|TRBJ2-5|.
CASSVRGPHGPETQYF
TGTGCCAGCAGCGTACGCGGCCCACATGGTCCAGAGACCCAGTACTTC
>.|TRBV7-2|TRBJ1-2|TRBD1
CASSFRDSLEGYTF
TGTGCCAGCAGCTTCCGGGACAGTCTCGAGGGCTACACCTTC
>once|TRBV7-2|TRBJ2-1|TRBD1
CASSWGGTGMFF
TGTGCCAGCAGCTGGGGCGGGACAGGGATGTTCTTC
>.|TRBV21-1|TRBJ2-3|.
CASRGPTDTQYF
TGTGCCAGCAGGGGGCCCACAGATACGCAGTATTTT
>.|TRBV7-3|TRBJ2-5|.
CASSLIGGPQETQYF
TGTGCCAGCAGCTTAATCGGGGGGCCTCAGGAGACCCAGTACTTC
>.|TRBV2|TRBJ2-7|TRBD1
CASSTGTGLEQYF
TGTGCCAGCAGTACCGGGACAGGGCTTGAGCAGTACTTC
>.|TRBV9|TRBJ1-2|TRBD1
CASSVELDRARGYTF
TGTGCCAGCAGCGTAGAGCTGGACAGGGCGAGGGGCTACACCTTC
>few|TRBV1|TRBJ2-1|.
CTSSQDWPPERTYYNEQFF
TGCACCAGCAGCCAAGATTGGCCCCCGGAGCGGACTTACTACAATGAGCAGTTCTTC
>once|TRBV7-2|TRBJ2-7|TRBD2
CASSLALIPAGGFYEQYF
TGTGCCAGCAGCTTAGCGCTAATTCCAGCGGGAGGGTTCTACGAGCAGTACTTC
>.|TRBV6-6|TRBJ1-4|.
CASSYLKAAPGEKLFF
TGTGCCAGCAGTTACCTCAAGGCGGCGCCCGGGGAAAAACTGTTTTTT
>.|TRBV7-6|TRBJ1-2|.
CASSLEAGGRGYTF
TGTGCCAGCAGCTTAGAGGCGGGGGGCCGTGGCTACACCTTC